Listed below are T cell receptor beta chains from one sample, sequenced in a study of vaccination and CD4 T cells after COVID-19. Their target antigens are unknown. TCRdb reprocessed the PCR reads via MiXCR and lists one record per CDR3 protein. The sample consists of about 20,000 distinct CDR3 sequences, over 50% of them appearing once. Sequenced input: CD4+ T cells from blood, cultured in vitro. All receptors come from a human donor who had recovered from COVID-19. Each CDR3 is given with its conserved first and last residue. D genes are given only for firm matches. Size is stated for part of the rows, as once, few or many counts, or as a class when the clone is expanded.

d_gene	v_gene	abundance	len	j_gene	CDR3aa	CDR3nt
-	TRBV6-1	few	14	TRBJ1-5	CASKRGDSNQPQHF	TGTGCCAGCAAGAGGGGGGATAGCAATCAGCCCCAGCATTTT
-	TRBV10-3	-	13	TRBJ2-5	CAISVADGETQYF	TGTGCCATCAGTGTGGCCGATGGAGAGACCCAGTACTTC
TRBD2	TRBV11-3	-	14	TRBJ2-7	CASSSWAGGYEQYF	TGTGCCAGCAGCTCGTGGGCGGGGGGCTACGAGCAGTACTTC
-	TRBV20-1	few	13	TRBJ2-5	CSARGSGQETQYF	TGCAGTGCTAGAGGCAGCGGACAAGAGACCCAGTACTTC
TRBD1	TRBV5-4	-	13	TRBJ2-1	CASSLVSTGLEFF	TGTGCCAGCAGCTTGGTGTCGACAGGGTTAGAGTTCTTC
-	TRBV25-1	few	16	TRBJ2-2	CASSEYGTHNTGELFF	TGTGCCAGCAGTGAATATGGGACTCATAACACCGGGGAGCTGTTTTTT
TRBD2	TRBV15	few	15	TRBJ2-2	CATSSSGSATGELFF	TGTGCCACCAGCAGTAGCGGGAGCGCCACCGGGGAGCTGTTTTTT
-	TRBV27	-	14	TRBJ1-6	CASNPATGNSPLHF	TGTGCCAGCAACCCGGCCACAGGCAATTCACCCCTCCACTTT
TRBD2	TRBV27	-	16	TRBJ2-1	CASSTLTSGGANEQFF	TGTGCCAGCAGTACCCTAACTAGCGGGGGGGCCAATGAGCAGTTCTTC
-	TRBV20-1	-	13	TRBJ2-5	CSEKRGYQETQYF	TGCAGTGAGAAGAGGGGGTACCAAGAGACCCAGTACTTC
-	TRBV2	few	11	TRBJ1-2	CASTGAYGYTF	TGTGCCAGCACTGGGGCCTATGGCTACACCTTC